Listed below are T cell receptor beta chains from one sample, sequenced in a study of radiotherapy plus CTLA-4 blockade in lung cancer. This table comes from immunoSEQ multiplex PCR, and its TCRdb copy is limited to in-frame clones, with some not included. The sample includes 110,000 or so clones, approximately 84% seen only once; the top ten take about 5.2%. The sample consisted of peripheral blood, taken from a patient treated with radiotherapy plus ipilimumab. All receptors come from a human donor with non-small cell lung cancer who had a partial response to radiotherapy plus ipilimumab. Each CDR3 is given with its conserved first and last residue. The D gene is left open where the match is weak. Size values are once, few and many counts, or a class for expanded clones, and some rows have none.

cdr3_nt	cdr3_aa	clone_size	d_call	v_call	j_call
TGTGCTAGTGGTTTGTTGGGGCCCTATGGCTACACCTTC	CASGLLGPYGYTF	NA	NA	TRBV12-5	TRBJ1-2
TGTGCCAGCAGCTTGGGGGCAGTCCAAGAGACCCAGTACTTC	CASSLGAVQETQYF	NA	NA	TRBV5-8	TRBJ2-5
TGTGCCAGCACCACACGGGGTCTGAACACTGAAGCTTTCTTT	CASTTRGLNTEAFF	NA	NA	TRBV28	TRBJ1-1
TGTGCCAGCAGCACCCGGAGACAGACGTCTAGCAATCAGCCCCAGCATTTT	CASSTRRQTSSNQPQHF	NA	NA	TRBV28	TRBJ1-5
TGTGCCAGCAGTTCCAGGGGTTTGAGCAATCAGCCCCAGCATTTT	CASSSRGLSNQPQHF	NA	NA	TRBV27	TRBJ1-5
TGTGCCAGCAGCTTATCTTCGGGTGGTCAGCCCCAGCATTTT	CASSLSSGGQPQHF	few	NA	TRBV7-2	TRBJ1-5
TGTGCCAGCAGCGTAGAAGGGGGGGAGGAGACCCAGTACTTC	CASSVEGGEETQYF	NA	NA	TRBV9	TRBJ2-5
TGTGCCAGCAGCGCGGGACTAGCGGGGGTTGAGCAGTTCTTC	CASSAGLAGVEQFF	NA	TRBD2	TRBV7-2	TRBJ2-1
TGTGCCAGCAGACTCGACACGGTGGGCTATGGCTACACCTTC	CASRLDTVGYGYTF	NA	NA	TRBV5-8	TRBJ1-2
TGTGCCAGCTCACCTCGGACAGGGGAATACGAGCAGTACTTC	CASSPRTGEYEQYF	NA	TRBD1	TRBV18	TRBJ2-7
TGTGCCAGCAGTCCGGGACTGGTGAACACCGGGGAGCTGTTTTTT	CASSPGLVNTGELFF	NA	NA	TRBV28	TRBJ2-2
TGTGCCAGCAGCCGCGGGCCGGGAGGCCAGTACTTC	CASSRGPGGQYF	NA	TRBD2	TRBV6-5	TRBJ2-5
TGTGCCAGCAGCTTCCCGACTGAGGACAGGGACTTCTGGTACGAGCAGTACTTC	CASSFPTEDRDFWYEQYF	NA	TRBD1	TRBV7-8	TRBJ2-7
TGTGCCAGCAGCCCCGGGAGCACAGATACGCAGTATTTT	CASSPGSTDTQYF	NA	NA	TRBV7-3	TRBJ2-3
TGTGCCAGCAGTCCAGGGGTGAGCGGGGAGCTGTTTTTT	CASSPGVSGELFF	NA	NA	TRBV6-5	TRBJ2-2
TGTGCCAGCAGTGTTATAACTGAAGCTTTCTTT	CASSVITEAFF	NA	NA	TRBV2	TRBJ1-1
TGTGCCAGCAAAATCGGGGGGACAGGGCAAACTGAAGCTTTCTTT	CASKIGGTGQTEAFF	NA	TRBD1	TRBV13	TRBJ1-1
TGTGCCAGCAGTGCCCAAGGGGTCGGGGAGCTGTTTTTT	CASSAQGVGELFF	once	NA	TRBV25-1	TRBJ2-2
TGTGCCAGTAGTCGTACTATCAGCTCCTACGAGCAGTACTTC	CASSRTISSYEQYF	NA	NA	TRBV19	TRBJ2-7
TGTGCCAGCAAGAAGGGGTCCCTCTACGAGCAGTACTTC	CASKKGSLYEQYF	medium-sized	NA	TRBV5-5	TRBJ2-7
TGTGCCTGGAGTGCGGGACAGCTTAACTATGGCTACACCTTC	CAWSAGQLNYGYTF	NA	TRBD1	TRBV30	TRBJ1-2
TGCGCCAGCAGCTTGATTCCAAACTACGAGCAGTACTTC	CASSLIPNYEQYF	NA	NA	TRBV5-1	TRBJ2-7
TGTGCCAGCAGCCCGGACAGCCCTAGTGGCTACACCTTC	CASSPDSPSGYTF	NA	NA	TRBV7-8	TRBJ1-2
TGTGCCAGCAGTCGAAGGGAGGACTCCGATACGCAGTATTTT	CASSRREDSDTQYF	NA	NA	TRBV11-3	TRBJ2-3
TGTGCCAGTAGTATAGGTGGAGGGATAACTGAAGCTTTCTTT	CASSIGGGITEAFF	NA	NA	TRBV19	TRBJ1-1
TGCGCCAGCAGCCAAGATTGGGGCCAAACCTACGAGCAGTACTTC	CASSQDWGQTYEQYF	NA	NA	TRBV4-1	TRBJ2-7
TGTGCCAGCAGCCAAGCCGGGGGACTTCAGCCCCAGCATTTT	CASSQAGGLQPQHF	NA	NA	TRBV14	TRBJ1-5
TGTGCCAGCAGTTCACCGGGACAGGGGTATGGCTACACCTTC	CASSSPGQGYGYTF	NA	TRBD1	TRBV28	TRBJ1-2
TGTGCCAGCAGTCGACTAGCGGGAGGACACTCCCCCACAGATACGCAGTATTTT	CASSRLAGGHSPTDTQYF	NA	TRBD2	TRBV9	TRBJ2-3
TGTGCCAGCAGCCGTAGTCCCCTAGGGGCGGGAGCGGATGAGCAGTTCTTC	CASSRSPLGAGADEQFF	NA	TRBD2	TRBV11-2	TRBJ2-1
TGTGCCAGCTCAAGAGTTACTAGCGGGAGGACCAATGAGCAGTTCTTC	CASSRVTSGRTNEQFF	once	TRBD2	TRBV18	TRBJ2-1
TGTGCCAGCTCACCGGGACAGGACACTGAAGCTTTCTTT	CASSPGQDTEAFF	NA	TRBD1	TRBV18	TRBJ1-1
TGTGCCAGCGAAAGGGGGGGGCACGGCTACACCTTC	CASERGGHGYTF	once	NA	TRBV6-1	TRBJ1-2
TGTGCCAGCACAGGACTAGCGGGAGGAGGAGAGACCCAGTACTTC	CASTGLAGGGETQYF	NA	TRBD2	TRBV28	TRBJ2-5
TGTGCCAGTAGAAGCGTTGAGGGGGCTGGCTACACCTTC	CASRSVEGAGYTF	NA	TRBD1	TRBV19	TRBJ1-2
TGTGCCAGCCTTGGACAGGGTTTAATTCTAGCTGAAGCTTTCTTT	CASLGQGLILAEAFF	NA	TRBD1	TRBV2	TRBJ1-1
TGTGCCAGCAGCTTAAAGGGGGCGGGAGGGTTGAGTGAGCAGTTCTTC	CASSLKGAGGLSEQFF	NA	TRBD2	TRBV7-3	TRBJ2-1
TGTGCCAGCAGCCCGGCGGGACTCCAAGAGACCCAGTACTTC	CASSPAGLQETQYF	NA	NA	TRBV7-2	TRBJ2-5
TGTGCCAGCAGTTTACCTAGCGGGAGGCAAGATGAGCAGTTCTTC	CASSLPSGRQDEQFF	NA	TRBD2	TRBV28	TRBJ2-1
TGTGCCAGCAGCTTTACAGGGTCGAATGAGCAGTTCTTC	CASSFTGSNEQFF	NA	NA	TRBV5-4	TRBJ2-1
TGTGCCAGCAGGAGAGGCAGCGGCAACTATGGCTACACCTTC	CASRRGSGNYGYTF	NA	NA	TRBV6-5	TRBJ1-2
TGTGCCAGTAGTAAGACACCGGGACTAGAGATATACGAGCAGTACTTC	CASSKTPGLEIYEQYF	few	TRBD2	TRBV19	TRBJ2-7
TGTGCCATCTCGCGGGGACTAAGCTCCTACAATGAGCAGTTCTTC	CAISRGLSSYNEQFF	NA	TRBD2	TRBV6-5	TRBJ2-1
TGTGCCAGTAGTATAGTTTCCTCAGGTAGCACTGAAGCTTTCTTT	CASSIVSSGSTEAFF	NA	NA	TRBV19	TRBJ1-1
TGTGCCAGCAGTTTAGGGACAGGGGGCTTTGGCTACACCTTC	CASSLGTGGFGYTF	NA	TRBD1	TRBV28	TRBJ1-2
TGTGCCAGCAGTTTACGGGGGAACACTGAAGCTTTCTTT	CASSLRGNTEAFF	NA	NA	TRBV28	TRBJ1-1
TGTGCCAGTAGTACAGGGGGCGAGACCCAGTACTTC	CASSTGGETQYF	few	TRBD1	TRBV19	TRBJ2-5
TGTGCCAGCAGCTTAGAGTTATGGATTGGAGGGGAGGGGGCTTTCTTT	CASSLELWIGGEGAFF	NA	NA	TRBV7-2	TRBJ1-1
TGCGCCAGCAGCCAACCAGGGACTAGCGGGAACACCGGGGAGCTGTTTTTT	CASSQPGTSGNTGELFF	NA	TRBD2	TRBV4-3	TRBJ2-2
TGTGCCTGGAGCGGGATCTCTGGAAACACCATATATTTT	CAWSGISGNTIYF	NA	NA	TRBV30	TRBJ1-3
TGTGCCTGGAGTGTAGGGGCAGCCTATGGCTACACCTTC	CAWSVGAAYGYTF	NA	NA	TRBV30	TRBJ1-2
TGTGCCAGCAGCTTAGAGGGGAATGAAGCTTTCTTT	CASSLEGNEAFF	NA	NA	TRBV7-6	TRBJ1-1
TGCGCCAGCAGCCAGAGGACAGGGAACACTGAAGCTTTCTTT	CASSQRTGNTEAFF	NA	TRBD1	TRBV4-1	TRBJ1-1
TGTGCCAGCAGCTGGGTGGACAGGCAAGAGACCCAGTACTTC	CASSWVDRQETQYF	NA	TRBD1	TRBV5-6	TRBJ2-5